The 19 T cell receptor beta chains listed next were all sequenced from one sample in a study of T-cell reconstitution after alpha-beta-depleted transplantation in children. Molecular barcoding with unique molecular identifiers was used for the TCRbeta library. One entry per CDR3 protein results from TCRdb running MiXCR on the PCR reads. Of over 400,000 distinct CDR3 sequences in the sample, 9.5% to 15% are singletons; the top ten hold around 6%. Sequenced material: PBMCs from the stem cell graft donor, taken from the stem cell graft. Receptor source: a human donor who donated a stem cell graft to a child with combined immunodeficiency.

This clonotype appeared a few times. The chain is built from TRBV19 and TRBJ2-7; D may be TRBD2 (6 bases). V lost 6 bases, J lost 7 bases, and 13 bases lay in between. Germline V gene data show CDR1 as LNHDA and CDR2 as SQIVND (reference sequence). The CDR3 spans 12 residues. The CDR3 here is CASSIGGQEQYF. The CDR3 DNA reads TGTGCCAGTAGCATCGGAGGGCAGGAGCAGTACTTC.

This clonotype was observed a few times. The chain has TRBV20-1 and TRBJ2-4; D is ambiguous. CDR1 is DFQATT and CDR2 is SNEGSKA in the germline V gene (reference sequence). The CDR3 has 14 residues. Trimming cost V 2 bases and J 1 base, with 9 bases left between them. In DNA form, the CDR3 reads TGCAGTGCTAGACCACCACCCGCCAAAAACATTCAGTACTTC. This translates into CSARPPPAKNIQYF.

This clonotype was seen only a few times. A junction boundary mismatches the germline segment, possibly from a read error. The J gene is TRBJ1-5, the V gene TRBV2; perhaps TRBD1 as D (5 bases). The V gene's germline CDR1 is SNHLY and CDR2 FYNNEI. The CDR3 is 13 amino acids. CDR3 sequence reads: CASSVDSKQPQHF. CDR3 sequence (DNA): TGTGCCAGCAGTGTTGACAGCAAACAGCCCCAGCATTTT.

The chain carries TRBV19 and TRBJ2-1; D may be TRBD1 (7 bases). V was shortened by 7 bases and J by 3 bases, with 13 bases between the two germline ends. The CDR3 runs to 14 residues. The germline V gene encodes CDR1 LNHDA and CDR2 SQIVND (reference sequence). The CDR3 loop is CASKGGTDYNEQFF. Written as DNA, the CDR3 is TGTGCCAGTAAAGGGGGGACAGACTACAATGAGCAGTTCTTC.

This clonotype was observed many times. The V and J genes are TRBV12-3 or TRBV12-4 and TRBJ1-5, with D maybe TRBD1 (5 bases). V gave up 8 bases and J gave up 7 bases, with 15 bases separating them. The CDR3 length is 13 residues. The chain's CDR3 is CASGSHRSQPQHF. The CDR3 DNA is TGTGCCAGCGGCTCTCACAGGTCACAGCCCCAGCATTTT.

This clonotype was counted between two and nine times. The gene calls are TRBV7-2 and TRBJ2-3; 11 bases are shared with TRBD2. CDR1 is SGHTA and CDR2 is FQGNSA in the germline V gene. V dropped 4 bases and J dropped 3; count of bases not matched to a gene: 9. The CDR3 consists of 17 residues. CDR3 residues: CASSSTTSGGGTDTQYF. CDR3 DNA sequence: TGTGCCAGCAGCTCGACTACTAGCGGGGGAGGGACAGATACGCAGTATTTT.

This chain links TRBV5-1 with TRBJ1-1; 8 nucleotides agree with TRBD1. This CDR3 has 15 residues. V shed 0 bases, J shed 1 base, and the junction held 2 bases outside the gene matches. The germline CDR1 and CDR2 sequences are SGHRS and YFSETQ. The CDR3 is CASSLGTGWNTEAFF. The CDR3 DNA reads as TGCGCCAGCAGCTTGGGGACAGGGTGGAACACTGAAGCTTTCTTT. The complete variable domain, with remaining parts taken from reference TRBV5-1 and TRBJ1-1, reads KAGVTQTPRYLIKTRGQQVTLSCSPISGHRSVSWYQQTPGQGLQFLFEYFSETQRNKGNFPGRFSGRQFSNSRSEMNVSTLELGDSALYLCASSLGTGWNTEAFFGQGTRLTVV.

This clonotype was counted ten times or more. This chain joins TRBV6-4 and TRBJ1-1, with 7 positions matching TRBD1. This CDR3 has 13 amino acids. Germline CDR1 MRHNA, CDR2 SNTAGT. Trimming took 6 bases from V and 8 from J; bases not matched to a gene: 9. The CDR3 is CASSNSGGGEAFF. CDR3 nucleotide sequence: TGTGCCAGCAGCAACTCGGGAGGGGGCGAAGCTTTCTTT.

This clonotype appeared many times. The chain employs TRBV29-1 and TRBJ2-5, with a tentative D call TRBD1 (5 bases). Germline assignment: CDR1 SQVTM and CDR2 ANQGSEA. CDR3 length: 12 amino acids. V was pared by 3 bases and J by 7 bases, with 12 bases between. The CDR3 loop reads CSVETGAGTQYF. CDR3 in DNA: TGCAGCGTTGAGACTGGGGCAGGGACCCAGTACTTC.

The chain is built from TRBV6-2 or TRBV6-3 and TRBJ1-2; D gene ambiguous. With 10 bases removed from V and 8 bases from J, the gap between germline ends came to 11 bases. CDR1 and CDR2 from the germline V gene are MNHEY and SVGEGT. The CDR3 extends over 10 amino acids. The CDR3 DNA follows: TGTGCCACTGGGATGTACGGCTACACCTTC. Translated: CATGMYGYTF.

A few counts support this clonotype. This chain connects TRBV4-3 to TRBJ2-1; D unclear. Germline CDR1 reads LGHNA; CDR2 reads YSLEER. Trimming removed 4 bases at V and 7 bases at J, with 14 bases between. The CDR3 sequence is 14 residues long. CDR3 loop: CASSRGAVTNEQFF. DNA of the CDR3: TGCGCCAGCAGCCGTGGCGCGGTCACTAATGAGCAGTTCTTC.

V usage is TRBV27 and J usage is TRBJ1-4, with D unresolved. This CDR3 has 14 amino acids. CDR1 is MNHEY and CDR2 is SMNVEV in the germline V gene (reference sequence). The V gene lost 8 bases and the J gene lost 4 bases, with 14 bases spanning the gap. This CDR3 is CASGRAAYNEKLFF. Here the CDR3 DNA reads TGTGCCAGCGGTCGGGCAGCGTATAATGAAAAACTGTTTTTT. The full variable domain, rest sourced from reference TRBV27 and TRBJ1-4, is EAQVTQNPRYLITVTGKKLTVTCSQNMNHEYMSWYRQDPGLGLRQIYYSMNVEVTDKGDVPEGYKVSRKEKRNFPLILESPSPNQTSLYFCASGRAAYNEKLFFGSGTQLSVL.

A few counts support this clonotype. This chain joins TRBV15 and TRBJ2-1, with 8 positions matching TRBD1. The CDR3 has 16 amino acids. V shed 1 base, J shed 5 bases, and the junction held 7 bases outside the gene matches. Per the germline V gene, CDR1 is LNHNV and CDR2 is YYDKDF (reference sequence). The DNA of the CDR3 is TGTGCCACCAGCAGAGTCCTCGTGGACAGGGACAATGAGCAGTTCTTC. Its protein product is CATSRVLVDRDNEQFF.

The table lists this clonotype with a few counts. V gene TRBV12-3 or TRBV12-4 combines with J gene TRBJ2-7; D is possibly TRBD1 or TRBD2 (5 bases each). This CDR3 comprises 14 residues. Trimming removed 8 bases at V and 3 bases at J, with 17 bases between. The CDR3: CASSDGTVFYEQYF. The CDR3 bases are TGTGCCAGCTCGGACGGGACGGTCTTCTACGAGCAGTACTTC.

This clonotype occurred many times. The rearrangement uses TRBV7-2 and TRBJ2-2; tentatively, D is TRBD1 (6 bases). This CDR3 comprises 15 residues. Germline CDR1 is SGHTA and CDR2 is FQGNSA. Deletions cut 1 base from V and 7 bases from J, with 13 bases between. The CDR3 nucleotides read TGTGCCAGCAGCTTAGTAAGGACAGCCTACGGGGAGCTGTTTTTT. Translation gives CASSLVRTAYGELFF.

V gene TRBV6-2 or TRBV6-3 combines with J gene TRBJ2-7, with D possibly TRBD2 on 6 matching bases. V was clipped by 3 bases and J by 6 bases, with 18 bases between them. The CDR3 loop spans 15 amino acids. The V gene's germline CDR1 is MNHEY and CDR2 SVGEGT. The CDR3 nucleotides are TGTGCCAGCAGTTATCTGGAGGGAGCTGTACGCGAGCAGTACTTC. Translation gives CASSYLEGAVREQYF.

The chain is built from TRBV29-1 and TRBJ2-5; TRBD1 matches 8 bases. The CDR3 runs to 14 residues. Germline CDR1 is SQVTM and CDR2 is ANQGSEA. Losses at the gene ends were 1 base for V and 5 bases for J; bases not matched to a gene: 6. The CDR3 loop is CSVEGTGMGETQYF. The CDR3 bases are TGCAGCGTTGAAGGGACAGGGATGGGGGAGACCCAGTACTTC.

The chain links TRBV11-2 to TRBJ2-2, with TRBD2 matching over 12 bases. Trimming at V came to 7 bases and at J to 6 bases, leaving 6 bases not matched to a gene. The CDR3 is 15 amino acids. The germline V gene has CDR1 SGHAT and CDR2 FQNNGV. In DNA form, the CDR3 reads TGTGCCAGCAAACGACTAGCGGGGGCCTCCGGGGAGCTGTTTTTT. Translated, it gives CASKRLAGASGELFF.

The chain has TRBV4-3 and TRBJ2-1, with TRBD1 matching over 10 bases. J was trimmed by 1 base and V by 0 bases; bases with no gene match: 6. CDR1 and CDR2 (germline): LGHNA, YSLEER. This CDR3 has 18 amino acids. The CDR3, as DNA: TGCGCCAGCAGCCAAGAAGCGGGACAGGGGAAATCCTACAATGAGCAGTTCTTC. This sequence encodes CASSQEAGQGKSYNEQFF.